The clone carrying this TCR beta chain has just one count. Its antigen is as yet unknown. These data are taken from a study of cytomegalovirus exposure and HLA in healthy donors. Notes on the study in general: An analysis that came later showed most CMV-associated TCR beta chains appearing HLA-restricted.

The PCR used 60 Vbeta and 13 Jbeta primers. Profiling relied on immunoSEQ multiplex PCR, and the TCRdb table lists in-frame clones only, not all of them. The table includes about 120,000 clones, approximately 81% detected once. The ends lost 2 bases at V and 5 bases at J; junction bases unmatched: 10. This CDR3 region has 17 residues. The germline CDR1 and CDR2 sequences are SGHDT and YYEEEE. This TCR was sampled from a man in his late teens or twenties in good health and CMV-seropositive. The chain joins TRBV5-6 to TRBJ2-2; 9 bases line up with TRBD1. What was sequenced was PBMCs. The CDR3 is CASSFRGTGTRTGELFF. DNA for the CDR3: TGTGCCAGCAGCTTTAGAGGGACAGGGACGCGTACCGGGGAGCTGTTTTTT.